This T cell receptor beta chain appears in the sequencing data of a study of CD8+ T cells in alopecia areata. A word on this clone: What it binds is not known.

Isolated RNA was reverse transcribed into cDNA used as the sequencing template. The data were produced by immunoSEQ multiplex PCR, yet TCRdb's version contains in-frame clones alone and is incomplete. This table holds around 35,000 clones, around 60% found once. Study results and caveats: Affected lesional scalp, above all in alopecia totalis/universalis, was more clonal than normal scalp. Sharing of TCRs across patients appeared less clear than in mice, possibly for HLA-related reasons.

Between the trimmed V and J ends, which lost 5 bases and 3 bases, there was a span of 10 bases. This CDR3 spans 13 amino acids. CDR1 is MGHRA, CDR2 YSYEKL, per germline. Obtained from alopecia areata patients were lesional scalp punch biopsies along with peripheral blood. Sorting from PBMCs produced CD4+ and CD8+ T cells. This TCR was sampled from a human donor with alopecia areata. The specimen sequenced was NKG2D-high CD8+ T cells sorted from blood. The genes are TRBV4-1 and TRBJ2-5; the D call may be TRBD1 or TRBD2 (5 bases each). CDR3 nucleotides: TGCGCCAGCAGCGGCCAGGGAGAAGAGACCCAGTACTTC. Translated, it gives CASSGQGEETQYF.